Below, 32 T cell receptor beta chains from the same sample are listed, as sequenced in a study of blood T cells in healthy people across ages. Then a second PCR, running roughly 7 to 11 cycles, was carried out with a sample-barcoded 5' primer and a J-beta primer mix. A single record per CDR3 protein comes from TCRdb applying MiXCR to the 5' RACE reads. The data hold 1.5 million to 2 million distinct CDR3 sequences, with roughly 30% observed a single time. What was sequenced was blood. These receptor sequences come from a woman aged 30 to 39 in good health.

A word on this clonotype: A read error may produce the germline difference seen at one junction end. The chain combines TRBV4-1 with TRBJ2-7; D assignment may be TRBD1 or TRBD2 (6 bases each). The CDR3 extends over 18 amino acids. Germline V gene lookup returns CDR1 MGHRA and CDR2 YSYEKL. CDR3 loop: CAGSHLTGAKDGTYEQYF. The CDR3 nucleotides read TGCGCCGGCAGCCACTTAACGGGGGCGAAAGACGGTACCTACGAGCAGTACTTC.

This clonotype was detected a few times. The chain links TRBV21-1 to TRBJ2-7; the D segment call TRBD1 is taken from the table without a DNA check. TRBV21-1 counts as a pseudogene. This CDR3 is 17 amino acids long. Here the CDR3 reads CASSKGNLDMENYEQYF. The CDR3 coding sequence is TGTGCCAGCAGCAAAGGAAATTTGGACATGGAGAACTACGAGCAGTACTTC.

This clonotype was seen once. V is TRBV2 and J is TRBJ2-1; 9 bases are shared with TRBD2. The CDR3 contains 12 residues. Germline loops: CDR1 SNHLY, CDR2 FYNNEI. The V and J ends lost 6 bases and 15 bases, in that order; junction bases with no gene match: 9. This chain's CDR3 is CASSKGAGGGFF. The CDR3 DNA sequence: TGTGCCAGCAGCAAAGGGGCGGGAGGGGGGTTCTTC.

This clonotype was recorded a few times. The chain employs TRBV7-3 and TRBJ2-3; 9 bases line up with TRBD2. With V trimmed by 5 bases and J by 3 bases, 6 bases remained unmatched. The CDR3 is made up of 15 amino acids. From germline, CDR1 is SGHTA and CDR2 FQGTGA. This CDR3 is CASSRRAGGTDTQYF. As DNA, the CDR3 is TGTGCCAGCAGCCGAAGGGCGGGAGGGACAGATACGCAGTATTTT.

The chain combines TRBV29-1 with TRBJ2-7; TRBD2 aligns across 7 bases. With V trimmed by 1 base and J by 3 bases, 9 bases remained unmatched. The V gene's germline CDR1 is SQVTM and CDR2 ANQGSEA. The CDR3 length is 15 residues. CDR3 in DNA: TGCAGCGTTGAAGGCGGGGAGGGTCGAATCTACGAGCAGTACTTC. Amino acid sequence: CSVEGGEGRIYEQYF.

The chain joins TRBV20-1 to TRBJ2-1, with TRBD2 matching over 8 bases. The junction had 4 bases not matched to a gene; V was cut back by 3 bases and J by 3 bases. This CDR3 is built from 14 residues. CDR1 is DFQATT and CDR2 is SNEGSKA in the germline V gene (reference sequence). The CDR3 DNA sequence: TGCAGTGCTAGTAGTACTAGCGGCTACAATGAGCAGTTCTTC. Translation gives CSASSTSGYNEQFF.

This clonotype occurred once. At one of its ends the junction is not consistent with the germline gene, which may arise from a read error. The rearrangement joins TRBV28 to TRBJ2-3, with D possibly being TRBD2 (6 bases). Germline CDR1 MDHEN, CDR2 SYDVKM. The CDR3 runs 15 residues. The CDR3 DNA sequence: TGTGCCGGCAGTTTTGTCGGGAGTGGGGCAGATACGCAGTATTTT. Amino acids: CAGSFVGSGADTQYF.

This clonotype showed up just a few times. One end of the junction varies from germline; a read error may be responsible. The chain joins TRBV28 to TRBJ2-1; 8 nucleotides align to TRBD2. This CDR3 has 16 amino acids. The germline V gene has CDR1 MDHEN and CDR2 SYDVKM. The CDR3 region is CASRLAGLSSNNEQFF. The CDR3 nucleotides read TGTGCCTCTAGGCTAGCGGGCCTAAGCTCCAACAATGAGCAGTTCTTC. The whole variable domain, filled in from reference TRBV28 and TRBJ2-1, reads DVKVTQSSRYLVKRTGEKVFLECVQDMDHENMFWYRQDPGLGLRLIYFSYDVKMKEKGDIPEGYSVSREKKERFSLILESASTNQTSMYLCASRLAGLSSNNEQFFGPGTRLTVL.

The V call is TRBV2, the J call TRBJ2-4; D not certain. The assigned J gene may be wrong: the sequence end matches TRBJ2-7 better. The CDR3 is made up of 14 amino acids. The V gene's germline CDR1 is SNHLY and CDR2 FYNNEI. The CDR3 loop reads CASSELGGFDEQYF. For the CDR3, the DNA is TGTGCCAGCAGTGAACTGGGTGGGTTCGACGAGCAGTACTTC.

V and J are TRBV21-1 and TRBJ1-5; TRBD1 is the table's D call, not checked against the DNA. TRBV21-1 is marked as a pseudogene. The length of the CDR3 is 16 residues. The CDR3 region has the DNA TGTGCCAGCAGCAAAGGAGGGGGGCAGGAACTTCAGCCCCAGCATTTT. Translated, it gives CASSKGGGQELQPQHF.

The CDR3 is CASSRPGRLGETQYF. The CDR3 region has the DNA TGCGCCAGCAGCCGACCGGGCCGGCTAGGGGAGACCCAGTACTTC. The V and J genes are TRBV4-1 and TRBJ2-5; D unresolved. Trimming pared 4 bases from V and 5 bases from J, leaving 17 bases between. The CDR3 covers 15 residues. CDR1 and CDR2 (germline): MGHRA, YSYEKL.

V and J are TRBV28 and TRBJ2-7; TRBD1 aligns across 9 bases. Germline CDR1 is MDHEN and CDR2 is SYDVKM. The CDR3 runs to 14 residues. V was clipped by 4 bases and J by 5 bases; unmatched bases: 6. CDR3 region: CASSSRTGVNEQYF. Written as DNA, the CDR3 is TGTGCCAGCAGTTCTCGGACAGGGGTGAACGAGCAGTACTTC.

The chain recombines TRBV6-5 with TRBJ1-2, with TRBD1 identical over 7 bases. CDR3 length equals 14 residues. J was trimmed by 7 bases and V by 5 bases; bases with no gene match: 10. The germline V gene has CDR1 MNHEY and CDR2 SVGAGI. Here the CDR3 reads CASSPDRVLGGYTF. DNA of the CDR3: TGTGCCAGCAGTCCCGACAGGGTGTTGGGTGGCTACACCTTC.

This clonotype is a singleton in its sample. Compared with germline, one end of the junction differs, possibly owing to a read error. The chain joins TRBV5-1 to TRBJ1-5; D unclear. Germline assignment: CDR1 SGHRS and CDR2 YFSETQ. The CDR3 is made up of 14 amino acids. The CDR3 region has the DNA TGCGCCAGCAGCTTGGAACCTAGCAATCGGCCCCAGCATTTT. It encodes CASSLEPSNRPQHF.

A remark on this clonotype: Germline is not matched at one junction end, which may reflect a read error. V gene TRBV6-1 combines with J gene TRBJ2-1; TRBD1 matches 8 bases. CDR1 and CDR2 from the germline V gene are MNHNS and SASEGT. The CDR3 is made up of 14 amino acids. CDR3 in amino acids: CAGRQGPTYNEQFF. Written as DNA, the CDR3 is TGTGCCGGCAGACAGGGGCCTACCTACAATGAGCAGTTCTTC.

The chain joins TRBV20-1 to TRBJ2-1; 16 positions agree with TRBD2. The germline V gene has CDR1 DFQATT and CDR2 SNEGSKA (reference sequence). Germline trimming cut 5 bases from V and 8 bases from J; bases unmatched to any gene: 9. This CDR3 has 16 residues. DNA of the CDR3: TGCAGTGCTCTCGGGACTAGCGGGAGGGCGGTACATGAGCAGTTCTTC. This codes for CSALGTSGRAVHEQFF.

This clonotype was seen a few times. The junction does not match germline at one end; this may be a read error. The rearrangement links TRBV5-6 to TRBJ2-2; D gene ambiguous. The CDR3 spans 17 residues. The germline CDR1 and CDR2 sequences are SGHDT and YYEEEE. The CDR3 protein is CASSLDPGRKTTGELFF. Written as DNA, the CDR3 is TGCGCCAGCAGCTTGGACCCTGGTCGTAAGACGACCGGGGAGCTGTTTTTT.

This clonotype was counted a few times. The chain joins TRBV6-2 or TRBV6-3 to TRBJ1-5; D is uncertain. V lost 6 bases, J lost 5 bases, and 11 bases lay in between. The germline V gene has CDR1 MNHEY and CDR2 SVGEGT. CDR3 length: 13 residues. This chain's CDR3 is CASRGPLYQPQHF. In DNA form, the CDR3 reads TGTGCCAGCAGAGGTCCCCTCTATCAGCCCCAGCATTTT.

The V and J genes are TRBV7-2 and TRBJ2-3; D remains ambiguous. The V end was cut by 5 bases, the J end by 1 base, with 16 bases between. The germline CDR1 and CDR2 sequences are SGHTA and FQGNSA. This CDR3 has 16 residues. CDR3: CASSRLALRGTDTQYF. As DNA, the CDR3 is TGTGCCAGCAGCCGCTTGGCGTTACGTGGCACAGATACGCAGTATTTT.

The genes are TRBV5-1 and TRBJ2-1; tentative D call: TRBD2 (6 bases). Germline lookup yields CDR1 SGHRS and CDR2 YFSETQ. V lost 7 bases and J 9 bases, leaving 17 bases between the germline ends. The CDR3 is made up of 13 amino acids. The CDR3 is CASLSSDEGEQFF. The CDR3, as DNA: TGCGCCAGCCTATCTAGCGACGAAGGTGAGCAGTTCTTC.

In its sample, this clonotype was seen a few times. V gene TRBV20-1 combines with J gene TRBJ1-2, with D perhaps matching TRBD1 (6 bases). V was trimmed by 4 bases and J by 7 bases, leaving 19 bases between them. This CDR3 has 14 amino acids. Germline loops: CDR1 DFQATT, CDR2 SNEGSKA (reference sequence). CDR3 bases: TGCAGTGCTAAAAACCAGGGGAGGCCAGCTGGCTACACCTTC. Protein product: CSAKNQGRPAGYTF.

This sequence joins TRBV30 and TRBJ2-1; D not certain. From germline, CDR1 is GTSNPN and CDR2 SVGIG (reference sequence). The CDR3 loop spans 12 amino acids. V was pared by 2 bases and J by 8 bases, with 10 bases between. The CDR3 nucleotides read TGTGCCTGGAGTCCTTCAGGCGATGAGCAGTTCTTC. This codes for CAWSPSGDEQFF.

This chain uses TRBV11-3 with TRBJ2-7; D not certain. V was shortened by 8 bases and J by 3 bases, with 17 bases between the two germline ends. Germline CDR1 reads SGHNT; CDR2 reads YENEEA. This CDR3 contains 14 residues. CDR3: CASRGRDRFYEQYF. In DNA, the CDR3 is TGTGCCAGCCGAGGTCGAGATAGATTCTACGAGCAGTACTTC.

The table lists this clonotype with a few counts. The V and J genes are TRBV9 and TRBJ2-1, with D perhaps TRBD2 (6 bases). CDR1 is SGDLS, CDR2 YYNGEE, per germline. The V end was cut by 4 bases, the J end by 6 bases, with 20 bases between. The CDR3 has 16 amino acids. CDR3 in amino acids: CASSQSGLALPNEQFF. CDR3 nucleotide sequence: TGTGCCAGCAGCCAAAGCGGGCTAGCGTTACCCAATGAGCAGTTCTTC. The complete variable domain, with remaining parts taken from reference TRBV9 and TRBJ2-1, reads DSGVTQTPKHLITATGQRVTLRCSPRSGDLSVYWYQQSLDQGLQFLIQYYNGEERAKGNILERFSAQQFPDLHSELNLSSLELGDSALYFCASSQSGLALPNEQFFGPGTRLTVL.

This chain links TRBV29-1 with TRBJ1-2; tentatively, D is TRBD1 (6 bases). Germline V CDR1 and CDR2: SQVTM, ANQGSEA. The ends were cut back, 2 bases at V and 8 bases at J, with 18 bases in the middle. There are 14 residues in the CDR3. CDR3 bases: TGCAGCGTTGAAAAAATCGGGGGGCTAACGGGCTACACCTTC. Translating it yields CSVEKIGGLTGYTF.

The table lists this clonotype with a few counts. The V call is TRBV27, the J call TRBJ2-1; TRBD2 matches 8 bases. The V gene end was trimmed by 6 bases and the J gene end by 8 bases; junction bases not matched to a gene: 12. The CDR3 length is 15 residues. The germline V gene has CDR1 MNHEY and CDR2 SMNVEV (reference sequence). DNA of the CDR3: TGTGCCAGCAGAGGATCCGGGACTAGTTTAGATGAGCAGTTCTTC. Translated, it gives CASRGSGTSLDEQFF.

This clonotype was observed a handful of times. The rearrangement joins TRBV27 to TRBJ1-2; D not certain. Trimming took 3 bases from V and 8 from J, leaving 13 bases between them. Germline CDR1 reads MNHEY; CDR2 reads SMNVEV (reference sequence). This CDR3 region has 13 residues. This CDR3 reads CASSFSMGWGYTF. Here the CDR3 DNA reads TGTGCCAGCAGTTTCTCTATGGGTTGGGGCTACACCTTC.

This clonotype was counted once. The chain uses TRBV12-3 or TRBV12-4 and TRBJ2-1, with 8 nucleotides matching TRBD2. The V segment lost 10 bases and the J segment 4 bases; nucleotides outside the gene matches: 9. This CDR3 has 14 residues. CDR3: CAILGGARYNEQFF. The CDR3 coding sequence is TGTGCCATCCTCGGGGGGGCGAGGTACAATGAGCAGTTCTTC.

Only a few counts were recorded for this clonotype. The V call is TRBV6-1, the J call TRBJ2-4; 13 positions agree with TRBD2. The CDR3 spans 16 residues. The V and J ends lost 7 bases and 3 bases, in that order; junction bases with no gene match: 6. Germline CDR1 is MNHNS and CDR2 is SASEGT. In nucleotides, the CDR3 is TGTGCCAGCAAAGAACTAGCGGGAGGGGGCAAAAACATTCAGTACTTC. It specifies CASKELAGGGKNIQYF.

This clonotype was recorded a few times. The V and J genes are TRBV20-1 and TRBJ1-6; D remains unclear. CDR1 DFQATT and CDR2 SNEGSKA come from the germline V gene (reference sequence). V lost 6 bases, J lost 9 bases, and 18 bases lay in between. The CDR3 consists of 14 residues. CDR3 residues: CSAGEGTLGSPLHF. In DNA form, the CDR3 reads TGCAGTGCCGGGGAGGGTACTTTAGGTTCACCCCTCCACTTT.

The chain joins TRBV29-1 to TRBJ2-4; TRBD2 matches 8 bases. Trimming removed 1 base from V and 4 bases from J; junction bases left unmatched: 6. Germline CDR1 SQVTM, CDR2 ANQGSEA. The CDR3 sequence is 15 residues long. This CDR3 reads CSVEGSGGAKNIQYF. The DNA of the CDR3 is TGCAGCGTTGAAGGGAGCGGGGGCGCGAAAAACATTCAGTACTTC.

Only a few counts were recorded for this clonotype. The CDR3 DNA is TGTGCCAGCAGTTACTCGTTAGCGGGAAGTATCACAGATACGCAGTATTTT. Protein product: CASSYSLAGSITDTQYF. This chain uses TRBV6-2 or TRBV6-3 with TRBJ2-3; 8 nucleotides match TRBD2. The CDR3 totals 17 residues. J lost 2 bases, V lost 0 bases, and 7 bases had no gene match. The germline V gene has CDR1 MNHEY and CDR2 SVGEGT.